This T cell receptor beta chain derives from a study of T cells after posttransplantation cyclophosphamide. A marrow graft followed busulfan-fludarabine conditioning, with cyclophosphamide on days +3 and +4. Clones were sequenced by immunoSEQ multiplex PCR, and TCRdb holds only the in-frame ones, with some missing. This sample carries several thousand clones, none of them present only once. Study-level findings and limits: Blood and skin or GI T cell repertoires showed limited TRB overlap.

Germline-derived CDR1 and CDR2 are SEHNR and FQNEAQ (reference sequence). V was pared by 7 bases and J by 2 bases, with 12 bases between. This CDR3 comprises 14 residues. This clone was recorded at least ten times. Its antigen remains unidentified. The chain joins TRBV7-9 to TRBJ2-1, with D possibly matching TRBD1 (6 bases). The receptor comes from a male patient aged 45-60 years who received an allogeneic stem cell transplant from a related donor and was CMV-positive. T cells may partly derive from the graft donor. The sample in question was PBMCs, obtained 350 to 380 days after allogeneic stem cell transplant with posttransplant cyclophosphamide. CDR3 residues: CASIDRTAYNEQFF. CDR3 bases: TGTGCCAGCATAGACAGGACGGCCTACAATGAGCAGTTCTTC.